Listed below are T cell receptor beta chains from one sample, sequenced in a study of blood T cell repertoires in COVID-19. Produced via immunoSEQ multiplex PCR; TCRdb's table is partial and in-frame only. The table includes 130,000 to 150,000 clones, roughly 89% detected once. The sample consisted of peripheral blood. These receptor sequences come from a woman aged 40 to 55 with acute or convalescent COVID-19. Both conserved end residues are part of each CDR3. The D gene is left open where the match is weak. Only part of the rows carry a size: once, few, many, or a class if the clone is expanded.

V gene	clone size	D gene	J gene	CDR3 length	CDR3 DNA	CDR3 protein
TRBV5-1	NA	NA	TRBJ2-7	15	TGCGCCAGCAGCTTGGGGCAGGGTAGTTTCTACGAGCAGTACTTC	CASSLGQGSFYEQYF
TRBV6-1	NA	TRBD2	TRBJ2-1	16	TGTGCCAGCAGTGAAGAAAGCGGGGGGGCCTTCAATGAGCAGTTCTTC	CASSEESGGAFNEQFF
TRBV7-9	NA	TRBD1	TRBJ1-2	15	TGTGCCAGCAGCTTACGACAGGGGGCTAACTATGGCTACACCTTC	CASSLRQGANYGYTF
TRBV7-9	NA	NA	TRBJ1-2	14	TGTGCCAGCAGCTTAGTGAGAGGGTACTATGGCTACACCTTC	CASSLVRGYYGYTF
TRBV24-1	NA	TRBD2	TRBJ2-1	18	TGTGCCACCAGTGACCCCGGACTAGCGGACAGCTCCTACAATGAGCAGTTCTTC	CATSDPGLADSSYNEQFF
TRBV9	NA	NA	TRBJ2-1	15	TGTGCCAGCAGCATCGGGACTTTAACTAACAATGAGCAGTTCTTC	CASSIGTLTNNEQFF
TRBV6-2/TRBV6-3	NA	NA	TRBJ1-2	15	TGTGCCAGCAGTTACGCGTCCTCCCCTAACTATGGCTACACCTTC	CASSYASSPNYGYTF
TRBV2	NA	TRBD1	TRBJ1-2	13	TGTGCCAGCTCCGGCAGGGGGCTAGATGGCTACACCTTC	CASSGRGLDGYTF
TRBV6-1	NA	TRBD1	TRBJ2-7	15	TGTGCCAGCAGTGAAGAGGCAGGGGGCTCCTACGAGCAGTACTTC	CASSEEAGGSYEQYF
TRBV29-1	NA	TRBD1	TRBJ1-2	13	TGCAGCGCGAACAGGGGTGGAGTGGATGGCTACACCTTC	CSANRGGVDGYTF
TRBV9	NA	NA	TRBJ1-1	15	TGTGCCAGCAGCCTCACCGACGGAGGCGGGACTGAAGCTTTCTTT	CASSLTDGGGTEAFF
TRBV19	NA	TRBD1	TRBJ1-1	13	TGTGCCAGTAGTAGTAACAGGGGCACTGAAGCTTTCTTT	CASSSNRGTEAFF
TRBV5-4	NA	TRBD1	TRBJ1-6	16	TGTGCCAGCAGCTTGGGGTCAGGGGGCCTCAATTCACCCCTCCACTTT	CASSLGSGGLNSPLHF
TRBV19	NA	NA	TRBJ1-2	14	TGTGCCAGTAGTATAGGACAGACCTACTATGGCTACACCTTC	CASSIGQTYYGYTF
TRBV7-6	few	TRBD1	TRBJ2-3	16	TGTGCCAGCAGCTTTACGGGACAGGGGGGAGGAGATACGCAGTATTTT	CASSFTGQGGGDTQYF
TRBV6-2/TRBV6-3	NA	NA	TRBJ2-2	13	TGTGCCAGCAGTTTCCAGGGGACCGGGGAGCTGTTTTTT	CASSFQGTGELFF
TRBV6-5	NA	TRBD1	TRBJ1-1	15	TGTGCCAGCAGTCCCCCGGGACAGATGAACACTGAAGCTTTCTTT	CASSPPGQMNTEAFF
TRBV3-1/TRBV3-2	NA	TRBD1	TRBJ2-7	15	TGTGCCAGCAGCTCTTTCGGACAGGGCGGAAACGAGCAGTACTTC	CASSSFGQGGNEQYF
TRBV7-9	NA	NA	TRBJ2-3	16	TGTGCCAGCAGCTTAGGGGCCGGAGCGGTCACAGATACGCAGTATTTT	CASSLGAGAVTDTQYF
TRBV6-2/TRBV6-3	NA	TRBD1	TRBJ2-7	14	TGTGCCAGCAGTTACGGGACAGGGGGAGGGGAGCAGTACTTC	CASSYGTGGGEQYF
TRBV3-1/TRBV3-2	NA	TRBD1	TRBJ1-2	14	TGTGCCAGCAGCCAAGAGGGACAGGGGGCAGGCTACACCTTC	CASSQEGQGAGYTF
TRBV12-3/TRBV12-4	once	NA	TRBJ2-3	12	TGTGCCAGCAGTTTAGCCGGAGATACGCAGTATTTT	CASSLAGDTQYF
TRBV4-3	NA	TRBD1	TRBJ2-6	18	TGCGCCAGCAGCCAAGATCGGGACAGCGCTTCTGGGTCCAACGTCCTGACTTTC	CASSQDRDSASGSNVLTF
TRBV30	NA	TRBD1	TRBJ1-1	17	TGTGCCTGGAGCCCGACAGGGATAATCGTCAGGGTCACTGAAGCTTTCTTT	CAWSPTGIIVRVTEAFF
TRBV7-2	NA	TRBD1	TRBJ1-2	12	TGTGCCAGCAGCTTAGGCGGGACAGCCGGATACTTC	CASSLGGTAGYF
TRBV20-1	NA	NA	TRBJ2-5	13	TGCAGTGCTAGTTTGTTATTCCAAGAGACCCAGTACTTC	CSASLLFQETQYF
TRBV3-1/TRBV3-2	NA	NA	TRBJ1-5	18	TGTGCCAGCAGCGAAAGAGTCAGACTCCACGGCGAATATCAGCCCCAGCATTTT	CASSERVRLHGEYQPQHF